These 20 T cell receptor beta chains were sequenced from one sample in a study of T cell responses to AZD1222 COVID-19 vaccine. Sequenced by immunoSEQ multiplex PCR; TCRdb stores in-frame clones only, minus some. Of tens of thousands of clones listed, about 93% are singletons. The source was peripheral blood, collected on day 0 of MenACWY control vaccination. These receptors were taken from an adult in good health.

The CDR3 coding sequence is TGCAGTGCTAAGCGAGATGAGACCCAGTACTTC. Protein: CSAKRDETQYF. The V and J genes are TRBV20-1 and TRBJ2-5; D gene unclear. The germline gives CDR1 DFQATT, CDR2 SNEGSKA (reference sequence). Trimming took off 4 bases at V and 5 bases at J, with 8 bases between the two ends. This CDR3 has 11 residues.

V gene TRBV28 combines with J gene TRBJ2-5; 9 nucleotides line up with TRBD1. CDR3 length: 15 amino acids. The germline V gene encodes CDR1 MDHEN and CDR2 SYDVKM. Trimming cost V 1 base and J 3 bases; bases outside gene matches: 3. The CDR3 here is CASSLSRTGEETQYF. The CDR3 DNA reads TGTGCCAGCAGTTTATCCCGGACAGGGGAAGAGACCCAGTACTTC.

This chain uses TRBV2 with TRBJ2-7; 9 bases are shared with TRBD1. After removal of 6 bases from V and 0 bases from J, the junction contained 6 bases not matched to a gene. The germline gives CDR1 SNHLY, CDR2 FYNNEI. The CDR3 has 15 residues. CDR3 sequence reads: CASRGPGQGSYEQYF. The CDR3 DNA is TGTGCCAGCAGAGGGCCGGGACAGGGCTCCTACGAGCAGTACTTC.

This chain uses TRBV5-1 with TRBJ1-2, with 8 bases identical to TRBD1. The CDR3 has 15 residues. Germline CDR1 and CDR2: SGHRS and YFSETQ. With V trimmed by 6 bases and J by 8 bases, 15 bases remained unmatched. Here the CDR3 DNA reads TGCGCCAGCACTCATGAAGCGACAGGGGTGGGCGGCTACACCTTC. This sequence encodes CASTHEATGVGGYTF.

The chain is built from TRBV7-8 and TRBJ2-3; D may be TRBD1 (5 bases). This CDR3 spans 16 amino acids. Germline V lookup: CDR1 SGHVS, CDR2 FQNEAQ. With 1 base removed from V and 4 bases from J, the gap between germline ends came to 15 bases. CDR3: CASSLGGHLGPDTQYF. In nucleotides, the CDR3 is TGTGCCAGCAGCTTAGGGGGCCACCTCGGCCCAGATACGCAGTATTTT.

The DNA for the CDR3 is TGTGCCAGCAGCCAAGACGTCGGGACAGATTTCAATCAGCCCCAGCATTTT. This encodes CASSQDVGTDFNQPQHF. The chain is built from TRBV3-1 (or the pseudogene TRBV3-2) and TRBJ1-5; 7 bases are a match to TRBD1. Per germline, CDR1 LGHDT and CDR2 YNNKEL (reference sequence). V shed 0 bases, J shed 3 bases, and the junction held 8 bases outside the gene matches. The CDR3 sequence is 17 residues long.

This chain links TRBV5-1 with TRBJ1-2; no clear D gene. The V end lost 0 bases, the J end lost 4 bases, and 10 bases lay between the germline ends. The length of the CDR3 is 14 residues. In germline, CDR1 is SGHRS, CDR2 YFSETQ. This CDR3 reads CASSLGRTTYGYTF. In nucleotides, the CDR3 is TGCGCCAGCAGCTTGGGTCGGACTACCTATGGCTACACCTTC.

The chain carries TRBV5-5 and TRBJ2-5; D not certain. Germline V gene sequence: CDR1 SGHKS, CDR2 YYEKEE (reference sequence). V dropped 6 bases and J dropped 1 base, with 13 bases sitting between them. The CDR3 covers 14 residues. DNA of the CDR3: TGTGCCAGCACCCGTGGAGCCGGCCAAGAGACCCAGTACTTC. Translating gives CASTRGAGQETQYF.

CDR3 region: CASSSASTNEKLFF. The DNA of the CDR3 is TGCGCCAGCAGCTCAGCGTCAACTAATGAAAAACTGTTTTTT. The gene calls are TRBV5-1 and TRBJ1-4; no definite D call. The CDR3 runs 14 residues. From germline, CDR1 is SGHRS and CDR2 YFSETQ. The ends were cut back, 3 bases at V and 0 bases at J, with 6 bases in the middle.

The chain couples TRBV19 to TRBJ2-7, with D possibly called TRBD1 or TRBD2 (5 bases each). With 6 bases removed from V and 9 bases from J, the gap between germline ends came to 12 bases. The germline V gene has CDR1 LNHDA and CDR2 SQIVND (reference sequence). This CDR3 contains 11 residues. This chain's CDR3 is CASRRGPRQYF. CDR3 coding DNA: TGTGCCAGTAGACGGGGCCCCCGGCAGTACTTC. The whole variable domain, filled in from reference TRBV19 and TRBJ2-7, reads DGGITQSPKYLFRKEGQNVTLSCEQNLNHDAMYWYRQDPGQGLRLIYYSQIVNDFQKGDIAEGYSVSREKKESFPLTVTSAQKNPTAFYLCASRRGPRQYFGPGTRLTVT.

This clone was picked up one time. The V and J genes are TRBV6-5 and TRBJ2-1, with a possible D match to TRBD1 (6 bases). Trimming pared 6 bases from V and 5 bases from J, leaving 17 bases between. Germline CDR1 MNHEY, CDR2 SVGAGI. This CDR3 is built from 15 residues. The CDR3 is CASSPDRVNHNEQFF. The CDR3 nucleotides are TGTGCCAGCAGCCCGGACAGAGTCAATCACAATGAGCAGTTCTTC.

This chain links TRBV6-5 with TRBJ1-5; 7 positions agree with TRBD1. Losses at the gene ends were 5 bases for V and 3 bases for J; bases not matched to a gene: 4. In germline, CDR1 is MNHEY, CDR2 SVGAGI. There are 14 residues in the CDR3. The CDR3 nucleotides are TGTGCCAGCAGTCGGGACAGATTCAATCAGCCCCAGCATTTT. This translates into CASSRDRFNQPQHF.

The rearrangement joins TRBV13 to TRBJ1-2, with D unclear. This CDR3 spans 14 amino acids. V lost 4 bases and J lost 4, with 13 bases in between. Germline V gene lookup returns CDR1 PRHDT and CDR2 FYEKMQ (reference sequence). The CDR3 protein is CASSSTSARYGYTF. The CDR3 DNA reads TGTGCCAGCAGCTCGACATCGGCCCGCTATGGCTACACCTTC.

The chain carries TRBV2 and TRBJ1-4; TRBD1 aligns across 9 bases. The junction had 3 bases not matched to a gene; V was cut back by 3 bases and J by 4 bases. Germline V gene sequence: CDR1 SNHLY, CDR2 FYNNEI. The CDR3 runs 15 residues. As DNA, the CDR3 is TGTGCCAGCAGTGAGGGACAGGGAAGTAATGAAAAACTGTTTTTT. Translating gives CASSEGQGSNEKLFF.

The chain joins TRBV19 to TRBJ1-2; perhaps TRBD1 as D (6 bases). The CDR3 length is 15 residues. Per germline, CDR1 LNHDA and CDR2 SQIVND (reference sequence). V lost 4 bases and J 2 bases, leaving 14 bases between the germline ends. CDR3 bases: TGTGCCAGTAGTACGAAGACAGGAGCAAACTATGGCTACACCTTC. Translating gives CASSTKTGANYGYTF.

The chain has TRBV2 and TRBJ1-5, with D possibly TRBD1 on 5 matching bases. CDR3 length: 15 amino acids. V shed 6 bases and J shed 1 base, with 13 bases lying between them. Germline values: CDR1 SNHLY, CDR2 FYNNEI. The CDR3 DNA is TGTGCCAGCAGGGCGGGACGCTACAGCAATCAGCCCCAGCATTTT. It yields the protein CASRAGRYSNQPQHF.

The rearrangement joins TRBV18 to TRBJ1-3; unclear D gene. The length of the CDR3 is 15 residues. The V gene's germline CDR1 is KGHSH and CDR2 LQKENI. V was pared by 5 bases and J by 0 bases, with 11 bases between. CDR3 coding DNA: TGTGCCAGCTCAGACCGGGCCAGCTCTGGAAACACCATATATTTT. Protein sequence: CASSDRASSGNTIYF.

This chain uses TRBV5-1 with TRBJ2-1; D gene uncertain. This CDR3 region has 14 residues. The ends were cut back, 0 bases at V and 10 bases at J, with 14 bases in the middle. Germline loops: CDR1 SGHRS, CDR2 YFSETQ. This chain's CDR3 is CASSLGSYNEEQFF. CDR3 DNA sequence: TGCGCCAGCAGCTTGGGATCTTACAATGAGGAGCAGTTCTTC.

The chain links TRBV24-1 to TRBJ2-1; 10 bases match TRBD1. In germline, CDR1 is KGHDR, CDR2 SFDVKD. The CDR3 runs to 14 residues. With 11 bases clipped from V and 5 bases from J, the junction kept 8 bases outside the gene matches. Here the CDR3 reads CASDPGTGDNEQFF. CDR3 nucleotide sequence: TGTGCCAGCGACCCCGGGACAGGGGACAATGAGCAGTTCTTC.

This chain joins TRBV27 and TRBJ1-5, with no clear D. Germline lookup yields CDR1 MNHEY and CDR2 SMNVEV (reference sequence). The V and J ends lost 5 bases and 7 bases respectively, with 18 bases between them. The CDR3 runs 15 residues. CDR3 coding DNA: TGTGCCAGCAGTCTGGGCCATTCTTCAAACCAGCCCCAGCATTTT. Translated: CASSLGHSSNQPQHF.